The 5 T cell receptor beta chains given below trace back to one sample, sequenced in a study of shared clonotypes between healthy human individuals. Repertoires were generated with immunoSEQ multiplex PCR, while TCRdb's copy carries only in-frame clones and drops some. The data hold more than 1,200,000 clones, with 98% to 99% observed a single time. Material: naive CD4+ T cells sorted from blood. Subset in this sample: CD45RA+ positively selected. The receptors were sampled from a young man in good health.

The rearrangement links TRBV5-1 to TRBJ2-6; TRBD1 aligns across 9 bases. Trimming removed 4 bases from V and 3 bases from J; junction bases left unmatched: 5. The CDR3 is 16 residues long. CDR1 and CDR2 (germline): SGHRS, YFSETQ. CDR3 in amino acids: CASSPGTGSGANVLTF. CDR3 bases: TGCGCCAGCAGCCCCGGGACAGGGAGTGGGGCCAACGTCCTGACTTTC.

The chain is built from TRBV18 and TRBJ2-2; D might be TRBD1 (5 bases). The V end lost 2 bases, the J end lost 5 bases, and 12 bases lay between the germline ends. The CDR3 is 15 residues long. Germline CDR1 KGHSH, CDR2 LQKENI. DNA of the CDR3: TGTGCCAGCTCACCAACCCAGGGTGGTACCGGGGAGCTGTTTTTT. It is translated as CASSPTQGGTGELFF.

The chain uses TRBV29-1 and TRBJ1-2, with 7 bases identical to TRBD1. Germline V CDR1 and CDR2: SQVTM, ANQGSEA. V shed 5 bases and J 8 bases; nucleotides not matched to a gene: 8. The CDR3 contains 12 residues. The CDR3 region is CSVPGTADGYTF. As DNA, the CDR3 is TGCAGCGTTCCCGGGACAGCGGACGGCTACACCTTC.

The chain recombines TRBV13 with TRBJ1-4; possible D gene TRBD1, 6 bases. Between the trimmed V and J ends, which lost 2 bases and 8 bases, there was a span of 12 bases. CDR3 length: 14 amino acids. Germline values: CDR1 PRHDT, CDR2 FYEKMQ (reference sequence). DNA of the CDR3: TGTGCCAGCAGCTTATGGGACATGAGGGAAAAACTGTTTTTT. Translation: CASSLWDMREKLFF. Full variable domain (remainder filled in from reference TRBV13 and TRBJ1-4): AAGVIQSPRHLIKEKRETATLKCYPIPRHDTVYWYQQGPGQDPQFLISFYEKMQSDKGSIPDRFSAQQFSDYHSELNMSSLELGDSALYFCASSLWDMREKLFFGSGTQLSVL.

The rearrangement uses TRBV6-5 and TRBJ2-3; 7 bases agree with TRBD1. This CDR3 region has 14 residues. The V segment lost 5 bases and the J segment 5 bases; nucleotides outside the gene matches: 7. Germline assignment: CDR1 MNHEY and CDR2 SVGAGI. The CDR3 DNA sequence: TGTGCCAGCAGTAGAGGGGGCGGTGGAGATACGCAGTATTTT. Protein: CASSRGGGGDTQYF.